The clone carrying this T cell receptor beta chain was observed at least ten times. Its antigen remains unidentified. This entry belongs to a study of regulatory T cells in long-lasting Graves disease. Study at large: Persistence in Graves' disease required over 5 years of antithyroid drugs plus positive TSH receptor antibodies.

Arm-PCR of CDR3 regions and iRepertoire HTBI primers were the basis on which TCR beta libraries were built. TCRdb itself ran the multiplex PCR reads through MiXCR, one entry per CDR3 protein. The sample shows about 400,000 distinct CDR3 sequences, around 21% of them seen only once. Findings of the study overall: Persistent disease preferred TRBV28, TRBJ1-2 and TRBJ2-5; new disease, TRBV20-1 and TRBJ2-1. Persistent Graves' patients showed less TCR diversity than newly diagnosed patients showed.

The time point here: persistent/refractory GD, antithyroid drugs over 5 years with positive TRAb. Extracted PBMC RNA gave rise to the TCR library. Graves' disease diagnosis relied on American Thyroid Association guidelines. With 11 bases clipped from V and 6 bases from J, the junction kept 6 bases outside the gene matches. Germline V lookup: CDR1 ENHRY, CDR2 SYGVKD. CDR3 size: 11 residues. The chain combines TRBV10-3 with TRBJ2-7, with 8 bases matching TRBD1. This clonotype was obtained from a female donor with Graves disease. Specimen: peripheral blood mononuclear cells (PBMCs), collected when the disease was refractory, from a patient treated with antithyroid drugs. The CDR3 loop is CAATQGAEQYF. The CDR3 region has the DNA TGTGCCGCAACCCAGGGGGCCGAGCAGTACTTC.